Listed below are T cell receptor beta chains from one sample, sequenced in a study of CD8+ T cells in alopecia areata. The method was immunoSEQ multiplex PCR; TCRdb's version includes in-frame clones alone and lacks a portion of them. Among 130,000 to 150,000 clones listed, roughly four fifths were seen once. The specimen was CD8+ T cells sorted from blood, collected at week 4, from a patient treated with tofacitinib. Receptors originate from a human donor with alopecia areata. Both conserved end residues are trimmed from each CDR3. Each record gives: V gene, CDR3 length, J gene, CDR3 protein.

>TRBV29-1|10|TRBJ2-7
SVGNGVFSQY
>TRBV27|14|TRBJ2-2
ASSLFSTGDTGELF
>TRBV6-6|12|TRBJ1-5
ASSLTAYNQPQH
>TRBV5-4|13|TRBJ1-6
ASSTKQGVYSPLH
>TRBV25-1|12|TRBJ2-7
ASSERGSTYEQY
>TRBV13|14|TRBJ2-4
ASSLVAGGPGNIQY
>TRBV30|12|TRBJ1-5
AWSETLTNQPQH
>TRBV11-1|11|TRBJ2-7
ASSPGLAYEQY
>TRBV2|11|TRBJ2-3
ASSGGRGDTQY
>TRBV21-1|15|TRBJ1-6
ASSKARYRGRNSPLH
>TRBV7-9|13|TRBJ2-7
ASSTSERGVHEQY
>TRBV5-1|14|TRBJ2-7
ASSGLEGPLSYEQY
>TRBV7-9|13|TRBJ2-7
ASSTDQGAYYEQY
>TRBV4-3|13|TRBJ2-5
ASSQGTGGSETQY
>TRBV11-2|13|TRBJ2-2
ASSSLAGVTGELF
>TRBV7-2|13|TRBJ2-5
ASSSPADLQETQY
>TRBV14|13|TRBJ2-7
ASSQEVGQGYEQY
>TRBV29-1|12|TRBJ2-7
SVEGDSTSYEQY
>TRBV21-1|11|TRBJ1-1
ASTTWRNTEAF
>TRBV7-2|13|TRBJ1-3
ASSLPPGHGNTIY
>TRBV5-1|15|TRBJ2-1
ASSLRTGESSYNEQF
>TRBV7-2|12|TRBJ2-7
ASSPFTGTYERY
>TRBV4-1|14|TRBJ1-1
ASSQEGTALNTEAF
>TRBV10-2|12|TRBJ2-7
ASRTSGATYEQY
>TRBV10-2|11|TRBJ2-7
ATAQGADYEQY
>TRBV16|11|TRBJ1-2
ASSHNTPDGYT
>TRBV11-2|10|TRBJ2-7
ASSPASYEQY
>TRBV6-6|10|TRBJ1-1
ASGGVGTEAF
>TRBV7-9|12|TRBJ2-7
ASSGTGDSYEQY
>TRBV4-3|14|TRBJ2-1
ASSQDWTGLDNEQF
>TRBV19|10|TRBJ2-5
ASGDSTETQY
>TRBV5-1|15|TRBJ2-6
ASSTDGAYSGANVLT
>TRBV7-6|13|TRBJ2-3
ASSLASGGGDTQY
>TRBV7-9|12|TRBJ1-2
ASSLVVGAMGYT
>TRBV6-5|13|TRBJ2-2
ASSYMNGDTGELF
>TRBV15|14|TRBJ2-1
ATSRDGLGDYNEQF
>TRBV15|10|TRBJ2-7
ATGQGLDEQY
>TRBV5-1|12|-
ASSLVAATDEQY
>TRBV2|10|TRBJ2-1
ASLAGGNEQF
>TRBV4-1|13|TRBJ2-3
ASSPLASSTDTQY
>TRBV7-2|13|TRBJ2-1
ASRRHGGLKWEQF
>TRBV5-4|12|TRBJ2-7
ASSLGVSSYEQY
>TRBV5-4|10|TRBJ1-2
ASTAGGEGYT
>TRBV6-5|9|TRBJ2-7
ASSRQDEQY
>TRBV7-8|16|TRBJ2-3
ASSPFSAGGPGTDTQY
>TRBV29-1|11|TRBJ2-6
SVSGAGANVLT
>TRBV30|13|TRBJ2-2
AWVSRFREPGELF
>TRBV6-5|10|TRBJ1-1
ASSSSYTEAF
>TRBV4-1|18|TRBJ2-3
ASSQEGGLAGAYLTDTQY
>TRBV27|13|TRBJ1-2
ASSGTQGAAYGYT
>TRBV7-2|14|TRBJ1-1
ASSSPPDRVNTEAF
>TRBV28|14|TRBJ2-1
ASNYMGTGNVYEQF
>TRBV7-2|13|TRBJ2-7
ASSVQGQALYEQY
>TRBV7-9|14|TRBJ1-2
ASSLSGRAEGNGYT
>TRBV7-9|12|TRBJ2-7
ASSTSTEFYEQY
>TRBV29-1|12|TRBJ2-1
SVTDISSYNEQF
>TRBV7-3|11|TRBJ2-7
ASSLTLGQEQY
>TRBV29-1|13|TRBJ2-1
SVEDETGAYNEQF